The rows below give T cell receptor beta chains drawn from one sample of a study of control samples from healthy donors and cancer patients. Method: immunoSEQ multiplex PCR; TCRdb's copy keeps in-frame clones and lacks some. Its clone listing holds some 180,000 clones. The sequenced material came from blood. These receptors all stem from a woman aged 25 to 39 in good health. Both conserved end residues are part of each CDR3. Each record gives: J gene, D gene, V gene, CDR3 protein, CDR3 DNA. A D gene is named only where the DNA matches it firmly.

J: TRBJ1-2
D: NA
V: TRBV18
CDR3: CASSPPSTGNGYTF
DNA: TGTGCCAGCTCACCACCTTCTACAGGGAATGGCTACACCTTC

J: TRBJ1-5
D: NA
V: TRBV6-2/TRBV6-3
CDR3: CASSPFGQPQHF
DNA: TGTGCCAGCAGCCCTTTCGGTCAGCCCCAGCATTTT

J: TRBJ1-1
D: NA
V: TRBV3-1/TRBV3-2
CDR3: CASSQRGGGNTEAFF
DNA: TGTGCCAGCAGCCAAAGAGGAGGGGGAAACACTGAAGCTTTCTTT

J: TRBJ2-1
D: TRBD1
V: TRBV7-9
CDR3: CASSLWGQEFF
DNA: TGTGCCAGCAGCTTATGGGGACAGGAGTTCTTC

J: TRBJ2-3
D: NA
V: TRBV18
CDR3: CASSSWGGTDTQYF
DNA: TGTGCCAGCTCATCGTGGGGGGGCACAGATACGCAGTATTTT

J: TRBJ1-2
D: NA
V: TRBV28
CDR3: CATYGGPRGYTF
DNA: TGTGCCACCTATGGGGGCCCAAGGGGCTACACCTTC

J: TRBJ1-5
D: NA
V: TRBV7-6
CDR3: CASGLEGQPQHF
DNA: TGTGCCAGCGGACTGGAGGGCCAACCCCAGCATTTT

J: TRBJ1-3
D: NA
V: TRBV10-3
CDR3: CAISDSLASSGNTIYF
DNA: TGTGCCATCAGTGATTCACTTGCGAGCTCTGGAAACACCATATATTTT

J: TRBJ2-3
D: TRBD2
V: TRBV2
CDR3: CASSVNSGGGDTQYF
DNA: TGTGCCAGCAGCGTTAATAGCGGGGGCGGAGATACGCAGTATTTT

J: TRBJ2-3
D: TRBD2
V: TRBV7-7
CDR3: CASSGGSGRDTQYF
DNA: TGTGCTAGCAGCGGGGGGTCCGGAAGGGATACGCAGTATTTT

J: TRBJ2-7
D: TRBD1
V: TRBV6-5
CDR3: CASSYSGGQGPYEQYF
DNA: TGTGCCAGCAGTTACTCAGGGGGACAGGGCCCCTACGAGCAGTACTTC

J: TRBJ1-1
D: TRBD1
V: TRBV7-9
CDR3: CASSLQGENTEAFF
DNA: TGTGCCAGCAGCTTACAGGGGGAGAACACTGAAGCTTTCTTT

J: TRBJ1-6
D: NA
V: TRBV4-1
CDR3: CASSPMRGKNSPLHF
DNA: TGCGCCAGCAGCCCTATGCGGGGAAAGAATTCACCCCTCCACTTT

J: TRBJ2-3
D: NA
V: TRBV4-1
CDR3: CASSHWGKPTDTQYF
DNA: TGCGCCAGCAGCCATTGGGGGAAGCCCACAGATACGCAGTATTTT

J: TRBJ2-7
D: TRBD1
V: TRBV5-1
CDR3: CASRSYYRGRYEQYF
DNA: TGCGCCAGCAGGTCTTACTACAGGGGGCGATACGAGCAGTACTTC

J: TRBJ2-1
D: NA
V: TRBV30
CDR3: CAWSLKDEQFF
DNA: TGTGCCTGGAGTTTAAAGGACGAGCAGTTCTTC

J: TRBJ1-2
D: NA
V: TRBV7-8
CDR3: CASSLGTWYGYTF
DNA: TGTGCCAGCAGCTTAGGGACATGGTATGGCTACACCTTC

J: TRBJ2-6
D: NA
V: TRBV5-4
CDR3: CASSADLITGSGANVLTF
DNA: TGTGCCAGCAGCGCGGACCTAATAACGGGATCTGGGGCCAACGTCCTGACTTTC

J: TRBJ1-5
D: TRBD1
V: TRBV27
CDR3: CASRGTGDYSNQPQHF
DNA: TGTGCCAGCAGGGGTACAGGGGATTATAGCAATCAGCCCCAGCATTTT

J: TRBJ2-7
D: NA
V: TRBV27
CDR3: CATSLARTYEQYF
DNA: TGTGCCACCTCCTTAGCCCGAACCTACGAGCAGTACTTC

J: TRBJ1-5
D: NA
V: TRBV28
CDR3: CASSLIGGGGYIQPQHF
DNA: TGTGCCAGCAGTCTCATTGGGGGAGGTGGGTATATTCAGCCCCAGCATTTT

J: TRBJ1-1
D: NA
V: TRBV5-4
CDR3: CASSLWGAPEAFF
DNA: TGTGCCAGCAGCTTGTGGGGAGCCCCCGAGGCTTTCTTT

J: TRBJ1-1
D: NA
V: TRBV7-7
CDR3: CASSLRNTGPTEAFF
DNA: TGTGCTAGCAGCTTAAGAAATACAGGACCCACTGAAGCTTTCTTT

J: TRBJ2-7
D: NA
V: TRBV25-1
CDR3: CASTSQRLYEQYF
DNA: TGTGCCAGCACCTCACAAAGGCTCTACGAGCAGTACTTC

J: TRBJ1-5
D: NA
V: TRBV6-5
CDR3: CASSQDRGSQPQHF
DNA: TGTGCCAGCAGCCAAGACAGAGGAAGTCAGCCCCAGCATTTT

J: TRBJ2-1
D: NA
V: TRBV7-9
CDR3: CASSWGLGNEQFF
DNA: TGTGCCAGCAGCTGGGGACTCGGGAATGAGCAGTTCTTC

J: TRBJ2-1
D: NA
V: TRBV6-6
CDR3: CASSYAGNEQFF
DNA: TGTGCCAGCAGTTACGCAGGTAATGAGCAGTTCTTC

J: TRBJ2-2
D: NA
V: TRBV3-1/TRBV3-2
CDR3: CASSLRNTGELFF
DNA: TGTGCCAGCAGCCTCCGAAACACCGGGGAGCTGTTTTTT

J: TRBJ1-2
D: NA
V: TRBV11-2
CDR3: CASSLVLEYGYTF
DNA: TGTGCCAGCAGCTTAGTTCTCGAGTATGGCTACACCTTC

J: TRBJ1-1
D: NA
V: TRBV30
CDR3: CAWSVQIGGNTEAFF
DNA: TGTGCCTGGAGTGTACAGATCGGTGGAAACACTGAAGCTTTCTTT

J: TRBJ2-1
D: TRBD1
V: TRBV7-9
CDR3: CASSRQGYNEQFF
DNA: TGTGCCAGCAGTCGACAGGGCTACAATGAGCAGTTCTTC

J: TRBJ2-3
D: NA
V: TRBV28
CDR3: CASRGGTDTQYF
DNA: TGTGCCAGCAGAGGGGGCACAGATACGCAGTATTTT

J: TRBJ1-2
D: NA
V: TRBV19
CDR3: CASSIANSGGYGYTF
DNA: TGTGCCAGTAGTATAGCTAACTCCGGCGGCTATGGCTACACCTTC

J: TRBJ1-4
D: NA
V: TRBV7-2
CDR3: CASSLVGIEKLFF
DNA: TGTGCCAGCAGCTTAGTGGGAATTGAAAAACTGTTTTTT

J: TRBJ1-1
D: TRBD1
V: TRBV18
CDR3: CASSPMTGLGGTEAFF
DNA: TGTGCCAGCTCACCAATGACAGGGCTGGGGGGCACTGAAGCTTTCTTT

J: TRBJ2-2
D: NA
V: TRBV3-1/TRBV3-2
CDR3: CASSQDRRQVLNTGELFF
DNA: TGTGCCAGCAGCCAAGATCGGCGACAGGTCCTAAACACCGGGGAGCTGTTTTTT

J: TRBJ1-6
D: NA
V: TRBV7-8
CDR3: CASSLAARTESLHF
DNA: TGTGCCAGCAGCTTAGCCGCGCGGACAGAATCCCTCCACTTT

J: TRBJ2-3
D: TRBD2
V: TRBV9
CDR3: CASSARLASPSDTQYF
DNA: TGTGCCAGCAGCGCAAGACTAGCATCCCCATCGGATACGCAGTATTTT

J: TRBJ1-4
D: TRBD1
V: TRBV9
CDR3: CASSKDRGEKLFF
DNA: TGTGCCAGCAGCAAGGACAGGGGAGAAAAACTGTTTTTT

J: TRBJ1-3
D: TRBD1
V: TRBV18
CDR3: CASSITIQGASGNTIYF
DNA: TGTGCCAGCTCCATCACGATCCAGGGGGCGAGTGGAAACACCATATATTTT

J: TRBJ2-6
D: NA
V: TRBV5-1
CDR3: CASSPRQSGANVLTF
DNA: TGCGCCAGCAGCCCCCGACAGTCTGGGGCCAACGTCCTGACTTTC

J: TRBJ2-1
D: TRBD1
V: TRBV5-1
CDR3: CASSLEGQHNEQFF
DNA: TGCGCCAGCAGCTTGGAGGGACAGCACAATGAGCAGTTCTTC

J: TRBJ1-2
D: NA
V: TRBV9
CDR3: CASRGQTVLEGGYTF
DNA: TGTGCCAGCAGAGGACAGACCGTTCTAGAGGGTGGCTACACCTTC

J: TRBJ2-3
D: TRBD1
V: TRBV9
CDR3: CASKQTGVGTDTQYF
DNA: TGTGCCAGCAAGCAGACAGGGGTGGGCACAGATACGCAGTATTTT

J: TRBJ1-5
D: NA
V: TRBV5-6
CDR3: CASSSFRQPQHF
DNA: TGTGCCAGCAGCTCGTTTCGTCAGCCCCAGCATTTT

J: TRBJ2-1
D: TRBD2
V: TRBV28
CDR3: CASSPTSGGYNEQFF
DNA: TGTGCCAGCAGTCCTACTAGCGGGGGGTATAATGAGCAGTTCTTC

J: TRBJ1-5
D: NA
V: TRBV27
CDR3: CASSLQGTNQPQHF
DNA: TGTGCCAGCAGTTTACAGGGGACCAATCAGCCCCAGCATTTT

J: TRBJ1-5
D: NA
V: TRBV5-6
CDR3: CASSYGVPQNQPQHF
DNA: TGTGCCAGCAGCTACGGGGTTCCCCAAAATCAGCCCCAGCATTTT

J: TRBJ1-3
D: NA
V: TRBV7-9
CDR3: CASSFFLPLTTGNTIYF
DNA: TGTGCCAGCAGCTTCTTTTTGCCGCTAACTACTGGAAACACCATATATTTT

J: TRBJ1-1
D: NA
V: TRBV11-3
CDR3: CASSLYLRKNTEAFF
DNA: TGTGCCAGCAGCTTATATTTGAGGAAGAACACTGAAGCTTTCTTT

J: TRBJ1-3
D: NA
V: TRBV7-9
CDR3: CASSLGGTASLSGNTIYF
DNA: TGTGCCAGCAGCTTAGGGGGGACTGCGTCCCTCTCTGGAAACACCATATATTTT